A single sample gave rise to the 12 T cell receptor beta chains below, sequenced in a study of cytomegalovirus exposure and HLA in healthy donors. The PCR made use of 60 Vbeta and 13 Jbeta primers. Only in-frame clones appear in the TCRdb table, and some are missing; sequencing was by immunoSEQ multiplex PCR. The sample lists fewer than 200,000 clones, 80% to 85% occurring once. Sequencing input: PBMCs. The receptors were gathered from a woman aged 18-29 years in good health and CMV-seronegative.

The chain is built from TRBV7-2 and TRBJ2-1; TRBD2 aligns across 12 bases. Germline V gives CDR1 SGHTA, CDR2 FQGNSA. CDR3 length: 17 residues. J was trimmed by 8 bases and V by 3 bases; bases with no gene match: 11. CDR3 nucleotide sequence: TGTGCCAGCAGCTTGATTGCTAGCGGGAGGGCCTTGGATGAGCAGTTCTTC. It specifies CASSLIASGRALDEQFF.

As DNA, the CDR3 is TGTGCCAGTAGTCCTTACGACAGCTTCTACGAGCAGTACTTC. Translation: CASSPYDSFYEQYF. The rearrangement links TRBV19 to TRBJ2-7, with D maybe TRBD1 (5 bases). V lost 5 bases and J 3 bases, leaving 14 bases between the germline ends. This CDR3 comprises 14 residues. Per the germline V gene, CDR1 is LNHDA and CDR2 is SQIVND (reference sequence).

The gene calls are TRBV4-3 and TRBJ1-1; 7 nucleotides match TRBD1. Germline assignment: CDR1 LGHNA and CDR2 YSLEER. The CDR3 loop spans 16 amino acids. V trimming: 0 bases; J trimming: 0 bases; junction bases outside the gene matches: 4. DNA of the CDR3: TGCGCCAGCAGCCAAGAGGACAGGTTAATGAACACTGAAGCTTTCTTT. Translation: CASSQEDRLMNTEAFF.

The chain has TRBV11-3 and TRBJ2-3; D might be TRBD1 (6 bases). V dropped 4 bases and J dropped 4 bases, with 18 bases sitting between them. Per germline, CDR1 SGHNT and CDR2 YENEEA. This CDR3 is 16 amino acids long. CDR3 bases: TGTGCCAGCAGCTCTTCTTTTAAGGGGGTGGCAGATACGCAGTATTTT. The encoded protein is CASSSSFKGVADTQYF.

J is TRBJ2-1 and V is TRBV11-3, with a weak D call TRBD1 (5 bases). CDR3 length equals 14 residues. Per germline, CDR1 SGHNT and CDR2 YENEEA. V gave up 4 bases and J gave up 4 bases, with 11 bases separating them. The CDR3 nucleotides are TGTGCCAGCAGCTCCCCAGACAGTTACAATGAGCAGTTCTTC. Protein: CASSSPDSYNEQFF.

This clone was recorded a few times. The V call is TRBV25-1, the J call TRBJ1-5; 7 nucleotides match TRBD1. The V gene's germline CDR1 is MGHDK and CDR2 SYGVNS. V was pared by 4 bases and J by 0 bases, with 0 bases of the junction left unmatched. The length of the CDR3 is 14 residues. The CDR3 here is CASSGTGSNQPQHF. CDR3 nucleotide sequence: TGTGCCAGCAGTGGGACAGGTAGCAATCAGCCCCAGCATTTT.

J is TRBJ2-1 and V is TRBV19, with 11 nucleotides matching TRBD2. CDR1 LNHDA and CDR2 SQIVND come from the germline V gene (reference sequence). Germline trimming cut 2 bases from V and 5 bases from J; bases unmatched to any gene: 5. This CDR3 has 16 residues. The CDR3 loop is CASSITGTSGHNEQFF. Here the CDR3 DNA reads TGTGCCAGTAGTATAACCGGGACTAGCGGCCACAATGAGCAGTTCTTC.

The V gene is TRBV7-2, the J gene TRBJ2-7; possible D gene TRBD2, 6 bases. This CDR3 contains 13 residues. Germline values: CDR1 SGHTA, CDR2 FQGNSA. V shed 0 bases and J shed 7 bases, with 10 bases lying between them. DNA of the CDR3: TGTGCCAGCAGCTTAGCGCGGGGATGGGAGCAGTACGTC. Translation: CASSLARGWEQYV.

This clone was detected only once. This rearrangement joins TRBV5-1 to TRBJ2-7, with D possibly being TRBD1 (6 bases). Germline CDR1 and CDR2: SGHRS and YFSETQ. The V end was cut by 1 base, the J end by 4 bases, with 12 bases between. The CDR3 loop spans 14 amino acids. The CDR3 is CASSLSPGQYEQYV. CDR3 nucleotides: TGCGCCAGCAGCTTGTCCCCCGGACAGTACGAGCAGTACGTC.

This clone was detected only a few times. The chain carries TRBV5-8 and TRBJ1-3; no clear D. Between the trimmed V and J ends, which lost 4 bases and 4 bases, there was a span of 18 bases. Germline CDR1 SGHTS, CDR2 YDEGEE. The CDR3 is made up of 16 amino acids. The CDR3 coding sequence is TGTGCCAGCAGCCTATCGCTTTTGAGCGCGGGAAACACCATATATTTT. Translating it yields CASSLSLLSAGNTIYF.

The chain recombines TRBV21-1 with TRBJ2-2; the D call in the table, TRBD2, was not verified against the DNA. TRBV21-1 is reported as a pseudogene. The CDR3 has 12 amino acids. The CDR3 region is CASSKPSGELFF. For the CDR3, the DNA is TGTGCCAGCAGCAAACCTTCTGGGGAGCTGTTTTTT.

The chain uses TRBV27 and TRBJ1-2; D is unclear. The V gene lost 6 bases and the J gene lost 1 base, with 15 bases spanning the gap. The CDR3 loop spans 15 amino acids. Germline values: CDR1 MNHEY, CDR2 SMNVEV (reference sequence). The CDR3 loop is CASSRLTSNNYGYTF. The DNA for the CDR3 is TGTGCCAGCAGCCGACTTACTTCGAATAACTATGGCTACACCTTC.